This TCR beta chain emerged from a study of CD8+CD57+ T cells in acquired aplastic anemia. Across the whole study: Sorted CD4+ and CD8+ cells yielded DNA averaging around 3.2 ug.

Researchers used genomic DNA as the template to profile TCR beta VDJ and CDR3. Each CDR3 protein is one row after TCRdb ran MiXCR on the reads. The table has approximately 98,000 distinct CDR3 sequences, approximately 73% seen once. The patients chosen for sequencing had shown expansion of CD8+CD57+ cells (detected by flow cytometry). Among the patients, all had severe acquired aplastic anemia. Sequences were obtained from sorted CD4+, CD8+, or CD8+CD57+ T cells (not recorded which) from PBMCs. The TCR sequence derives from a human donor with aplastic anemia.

CDR3 DNA sequence: TGTGCCACCAGCAGAGTGGGCTCAGGGCGGGAAGCTTTCTTT. It yields the protein CATSRVGSGREAFF. This sequence joins TRBV15 and TRBJ1-1; a possible D gene is TRBD1 (5 bases). V lost 1 base to trimming and J lost 8 bases, with 14 bases between them. The CDR3 sequence is 14 residues long. Germline loops: CDR1 LNHNV, CDR2 YYDKDF (reference sequence).